A selection of T cell receptor beta chains follows, all from one sample in a study of blood T cell repertoires in COVID-19. Sequencing used immunoSEQ multiplex PCR; TCRdb keeps in-frame clones, though not all of them. The repertoire includes more than 130,000 clones, about 80% of them detected once, and under 9.5% sits in the top ten. The source material was peripheral blood. The source is a woman of 80 years or more in a cohort sampled during active or convalescent COVID-19. Each CDR3 is given with its conserved first and last residue. The D gene is left open where the match is weak. Clone size, where shown, is once, few, many, or a class for clones that have expanded.

DNA: TGTGCCAGCAGCTACCCGGGACAGGGGGGAGAGCAGTACTTC; CDR3: CASSYPGQGGEQYF; D: TRBD1; J: TRBJ2-7; V: TRBV7-9; size: -
DNA: TGTGCCAGTAGTATAGGTAGCGGGGGCCGGACCGGGGAGCTGTTTTTT; CDR3: CASSIGSGGRTGELFF; D: TRBD2; J: TRBJ2-2; V: TRBV19; size: -
DNA: TGTGCCAGCCGGTCGACAGGGGGCACAGATACGCAGTATTTT; CDR3: CASRSTGGTDTQYF; D: TRBD1; J: TRBJ2-3; V: TRBV2; size: -
DNA: TGTGCCAGCAGCCTCAGGGCGTCTGGAAACACCATATATTTT; CDR3: CASSLRASGNTIYF; D: -; J: TRBJ1-3; V: TRBV3-1/TRBV3-2; size: -
DNA: TGTGCCAGCAGCGACGGACTGAGCTCTGGAAACACCATATATTTT; CDR3: CASSDGLSSGNTIYF; D: -; J: TRBJ1-3; V: TRBV2; size: -
DNA: TGTGCCAGCAGCTCGCTCTACAGGGTTCAAGAGACCCAGTACTTC; CDR3: CASSSLYRVQETQYF; D: -; J: TRBJ2-5; V: TRBV5-6; size: -
DNA: TGTGCCAGTAGTCCGGGACAGGCCTATAATTCACCCCTCCACTTT; CDR3: CASSPGQAYNSPLHF; D: TRBD1; J: TRBJ1-6; V: TRBV19; size: -
DNA: TGTGCCAGCAGCTTGGCGGCAGGGGTTGGCTACACCTTC; CDR3: CASSLAAGVGYTF; D: -; J: TRBJ1-2; V: TRBV7-3; size: few
DNA: TGCAGCGTTGGGGATGGGGTACGGGGTGGCTACACCTTC; CDR3: CSVGDGVRGGYTF; D: -; J: TRBJ1-2; V: TRBV29-1; size: -
DNA: TGTGCCAGCAGCGTAGTGGCGACAGGGCCCGGGGAGCTGTTTTTT; CDR3: CASSVVATGPGELFF; D: TRBD1; J: TRBJ2-2; V: TRBV9; size: -
DNA: TGTGCCACTCGACTAGCGGGGGCGACAGAGACCCAGTACTTC; CDR3: CATRLAGATETQYF; D: TRBD2; J: TRBJ2-5; V: TRBV28; size: -
DNA: TGTGCCAGCAGTTTAAGGGCGGACAGAAGAATTGCCACAGATACGCAGTATTTT; CDR3: CASSLRADRRIATDTQYF; D: -; J: TRBJ2-3; V: TRBV28; size: once
DNA: TGCGCCAGCGGGGGGGGACCCCCAGAGAAGACCCAGTACTTC; CDR3: CASGGGPPEKTQYF; D: TRBD2; J: TRBJ2-5; V: TRBV5-1; size: once
DNA: TGTGCCAGCAGCTTAAGTAGACGACAATACAACTATGGCTACACCTTC; CDR3: CASSLSRRQYNYGYTF; D: -; J: TRBJ1-2; V: TRBV7-9; size: -
DNA: TGTGCCAGTAGTATACTGGCCGGGGGGAACACTGAAGCTTTCTTT; CDR3: CASSILAGGNTEAFF; D: -; J: TRBJ1-1; V: TRBV19; size: -
DNA: TGTGCCAGTAGCTCGAGTCGGGCAGGGGAAGGCTACACCTTC; CDR3: CASSSSRAGEGYTF; D: -; J: TRBJ1-2; V: TRBV19; size: -
DNA: TGTGCCAGCAGCCAAGATTCCGCTACAAGAGGGACCCAGTACTTC; CDR3: CASSQDSATRGTQYF; D: -; J: TRBJ2-5; V: TRBV14; size: -
DNA: TGTGCCAGCAGGGGGGCACCCGGCCCCTACAATGAGCAGTTCTTC; CDR3: CASRGAPGPYNEQFF; D: -; J: TRBJ2-1; V: TRBV6-5; size: -
DNA: TGTGCCAGCAGCTTATCCCAGGGGGCGCGGGATACGCAGTATTTT; CDR3: CASSLSQGARDTQYF; D: TRBD1; J: TRBJ2-3; V: TRBV7-8; size: -
DNA: TGTGCCAGCAGTCGACAGGGCCTGGAAACCCAGTACTTC; CDR3: CASSRQGLETQYF; D: TRBD1; J: TRBJ2-5; V: TRBV12-3/TRBV12-4; size: -
DNA: TGTGCCAGTAACGGCAACCGGGACTTCACTATCTCTGGAAACACCATATATTTT; CDR3: CASNGNRDFTISGNTIYF; D: -; J: TRBJ1-3; V: TRBV19; size: -
DNA: TGTGCCTGGAGTTCGGGGAGCAATCAGCCCCAGCATTTT; CDR3: CAWSSGSNQPQHF; D: -; J: TRBJ1-5; V: TRBV30; size: once
DNA: TGTGCCAGCAGCCCCGGAGTGAAGCGGGGGGGCGACACCGGGGAGCTGTTTTTT; CDR3: CASSPGVKRGGDTGELFF; D: TRBD2; J: TRBJ2-2; V: TRBV5-6; size: -
DNA: TGTGCCACCAGGGGGAAGGGACTCAATAGCAATCAGCCCCAGCATTTT; CDR3: CATRGKGLNSNQPQHF; D: -; J: TRBJ1-5; V: TRBV15; size: -
DNA: TGTGCCAGTAGTAACGACAGGGGGGGCATGAACACTGAAGCTTTCTTT; CDR3: CASSNDRGGMNTEAFF; D: TRBD1; J: TRBJ1-1; V: TRBV19; size: -
DNA: TGTGCCAGCAGCGAGACAGGGGACTGGAACACTGAAGCTTTCTTT; CDR3: CASSETGDWNTEAFF; D: TRBD1; J: TRBJ1-1; V: TRBV7-2; size: -